The rows below give T cell receptor beta chains drawn from one sample of a study of neurological immune-mediated disorders. TCRdb re-analysed the 5' RACE reads in MiXCR, keeping a single row per CDR3 protein. The data show around 16,000 distinct CDR3 sequences, roughly 14% seen once. Specimen: PBMCs. The receptors shown here come from a man between 60 and 75 years old with HTLV-1-associated myelopathy (HAM/TSP). CDR3s include the opening cysteine and the closing phenylalanine or tryptophan. The D gene is left open where the match is weak. For some rows the clone size is stated as once, few or many, or as a class when expanded; others skip it.

d_call | j_call | v_call | clone_size | cdr3_nt | cdr3_aa
- | TRBJ1-2 | TRBV29-1 | many | TGCAGCGTTCAGGGAAACTATGGCTACACCTTC | CSVQGNYGYTF
TRBD1 | TRBJ1-4 | TRBV12-3/TRBV12-4 | few | TGTGCCAGCAGTTTCACAGGGGGATGGAGCAAAAAACTGTCTTTT | CASSFTGGWSKKLSF
- | TRBJ2-5 | TRBV5-5 | medium-sized | TGTGCCAGCAGCTTGCGAGGTCAGGAGACCCAGTACTTC | CASSLRGQETQYF
- | TRBJ2-2 | TRBV7-9 | - | TGTGCCAGCAGCCCGACCCTCGCGAACACCGGGGAGCTGTTTTTT | CASSPTLANTGELFF
- | TRBJ1-5 | TRBV25-1 | - | TGTGCCAGCAGTGCTGCGGGCGACAATCAGCCCCAGCATTTT | CASSAAGDNQPQHF
TRBD2 | TRBJ2-1 | TRBV5-1 | many | TGCGCCAGCAGCTTGGGGCTAGCGGGCTCCTACAATGAGCAGTTCTTC | CASSLGLAGSYNEQFF
TRBD1 | TRBJ2-7 | TRBV5-1 | many | TGCGCCAGCAGTCAGGGGGCGACGTCCTACGAGCAGTACTTC | CASSQGATSYEQYF
- | TRBJ2-5 | TRBV12-3/TRBV12-4 | many | TGTGCCAGCAGTTCAAGGAGGGGGCAAGAGACCCAGTACTTC | CASSSRRGQETQYF
- | TRBJ2-3 | TRBV7-2 | many | TGTGCCAGCACCAAGGGGGACCTTAGCACAGATACGCAGTATTTT | CASTKGDLSTDTQYF
TRBD2 | TRBJ2-1 | TRBV5-5 | many | TGTGCCAGCAGCACCCAACTAGCGGCCGCCTACAATGAGCAGTTCTTC | CASSTQLAAAYNEQFF
- | TRBJ2-7 | TRBV5-1 | - | TGCGCCAGCAGCTTGGGGGGACTGCCTCCTATGGGGCAGTACTTC | CASSLGGLPPMGQYF
- | TRBJ1-1 | TRBV7-3 | many | TGTGCCAGCAGCTTAGACAGTGGGGTTGAAGCTTTCTTT | CASSLDSGVEAFF
- | TRBJ2-5 | TRBV10-3 | - | TGTGCCATCAGTGATCCGGGACCAAAAGAGACCCAGTACTTC | CAISDPGPKETQYF
TRBD2 | TRBJ2-3 | TRBV3-1 | many | TGTGCCAGCAGCCAAACTAGCGGGGGGGTCACAGATACGCAGTATTTT | CASSQTSGGVTDTQYF
TRBD2 | TRBJ2-1 | TRBV7-8 | many | TGTGCCAGCTCCGGCGGGGCTAGCGGTGAGCAGTTCTTC | CASSGGASGEQFF
- | TRBJ2-7 | TRBV5-1 | - | TGCGCCAGCAGCTACATGGACCCTACCGAGCAGTACTTC | CASSYMDPTEQYF
TRBD1 | TRBJ1-4 | TRBV28 | - | TGTGCCAGCAGGACAGGGGTTCCTAATGAAAAACTGTTTTTT | CASRTGVPNEKLFF
- | TRBJ2-1 | TRBV24-1 | - | TGTGCCACCAGTGACACTGAGTGGGGGGCCTACAATGAGCAGTTCTTC | CATSDTEWGAYNEQFF
TRBD1 | TRBJ2-5 | TRBV7-8 | many | TGTGCCAGCAGCTTATTGTTCGGGACAGGGGGAAAGACCCAGTACTTC | CASSLLFGTGGKTQYF
TRBD1 | TRBJ2-7 | TRBV7-9 | many | TGTGCCAGCAGCTTAGCACCGGGACAGACCTACGAGCAGTACTTC | CASSLAPGQTYEQYF
TRBD1 | TRBJ1-5 | TRBV12-5 | many | TGTGCTAGTGGCTCTGACAGGGGGAGGGTTCAGCCCCAGCATTTT | CASGSDRGRVQPQHF
TRBD2 | TRBJ2-1 | TRBV12-3/TRBV12-4 | many | TGTGCCAGCAGGGTAGAAGGGTTTGGACTAGCGGAATACAATGAGCAGTTCTTC | CASRVEGFGLAEYNEQFF
- | TRBJ1-1 | TRBV10-1 | many | TGCGCCAGTCCAAGACAGCTTAACACTGAAGCTTTCTTT | CASPRQLNTEAFF
TRBD2 | TRBJ2-7 | TRBV20-1 | many | TGCAGTGCACCCGGGACTAGCGGGGGCCATTCCTACGAGCAGTACTTC | CSAPGTSGGHSYEQYF
TRBD1 | TRBJ2-1 | TRBV11-3 | medium-sized | TGTGCCAGCAGCTTGATGGGACAGGGGGCAGGTGAGCAGTTCTTC | CASSLMGQGAGEQFF
- | TRBJ2-2 | TRBV7-2 | many | TGTGCCAGCAGCTCTGACAATTCCGGGGAGCTGTTTTTT | CASSSDNSGELFF
TRBD1 | TRBJ2-1 | TRBV29-1 | many | TGCAGCGTTGAAAGCCTAGACAGGGTATCCTACAATGAGCAGTTCTTC | CSVESLDRVSYNEQFF
TRBD1 | TRBJ1-3 | TRBV5-1 | many | TGCGCCAGCAGCCTGACAGGGGGAGGAAACACCATATATTTT | CASSLTGGGNTIYF
- | TRBJ2-1 | TRBV20-1 | many | TGCAGTGCTAGTGCACTCGACCTACCCAACAATGAGCAGTTCTTC | CSASALDLPNNEQFF
- | TRBJ1-5 | TRBV15 | few | TGTGCCACCAGCAGGGGGGATAGCCTCGGGCCCCAGCATTTT | CATSRGDSLGPQHF
- | TRBJ1-6 | TRBV27 | many | TGTGCCAGTGCCCCCGGCGGGTATAATTCACCCCTCCACTTT | CASAPGGYNSPLHF
- | TRBJ2-7 | TRBV4-3 | many | TGCGCCAGCAGCCAAGTGGCGGCCGATTACGAGCAGTACTTC | CASSQVAADYEQYF
- | TRBJ1-1 | TRBV5-1 | many | TGCGCCAGCATGAGGCAGGGAGGGTGGAGCACTGAAGCTTTCTTT | CASMRQGGWSTEAFF
TRBD2 | TRBJ2-5 | TRBV5-1 | many | TGCGCCAGCAGCCCCCGGACTAGCGGTTACCAAGAGACCCAGTACTTC | CASSPRTSGYQETQYF
TRBD1 | TRBJ1-1 | TRBV19 | many | TGTGCCAGTAGTATCGGACAGGGGAGGAGTAAGTCTTTCTTT | CASSIGQGRSKSFF
TRBD1 | TRBJ2-7 | TRBV9 | many | TGTGCCAGCAGCCAGACAGGGTGGCCCTACGAGCAGTACTTC | CASSQTGWPYEQYF
- | TRBJ2-3 | TRBV4-3 | many | TGCGCCAGCAGCCAAGAACGGCGCACAGATACGCAGTATTTT | CASSQERRTDTQYF